These 19 T cell receptor beta chains originate from one sample sequenced in a study of blood T cell repertoires in COVID-19. Some clones are missing from TCRdb's copy, which holds only in-frame ones; the method was immunoSEQ multiplex PCR. The sample consists of 220,000 or so clones, around 83% of them appearing once. The sequenced sample was peripheral blood. The receptor source for this set is an elderly woman with COVID-19, enrolled during active disease.

The genes are TRBV3-1 (or the pseudogene TRBV3-2) and TRBJ1-4, with D tentatively TRBD2 (5 bases). The assigned J gene may be wrong: the sequence end matches TRBJ2-2 better. CDR3 length: 13 residues. Germline V CDR1 and CDR2: LGHDT, YNNKEL (reference sequence). CDR3 DNA sequence: TGTGCCAGCAGCTCCGTCAGAGGGCGGGAGCTGTTTTTT. This gives the protein CASSSVRGRELFF.

This sequence joins TRBV6-2 or TRBV6-3 and TRBJ2-1; TRBD2 is a possible D gene (5 bases). Germline-derived CDR1 and CDR2 are MNHEY and SVGEGT. The length of the CDR3 is 14 residues. V shed 1 base and J shed 3 bases, with 7 bases lying between them. The CDR3 loop is CASSYFGIYNEQFF. The CDR3 DNA reads as TGTGCCAGCAGTTACTTCGGGATCTACAATGAGCAGTTCTTC.

The chain joins TRBV19 to TRBJ1-2; D perhaps matches TRBD1 (5 bases). V was clipped by 5 bases and J by 8 bases, with 12 bases between them. The germline CDR1 and CDR2 sequences are LNHDA and SQIVND (reference sequence). The CDR3 sequence is 12 residues long. The CDR3 nucleotides read TGTGCCAGTAGTTTGGGGCAGGACGGCTACACCTTC. Amino acid sequence: CASSLGQDGYTF.

Only a few counts were recorded for this clone. The chain recombines TRBV7-9 with TRBJ2-6; D uncertain. The CDR3 is 13 amino acids. CDR1 and CDR2 from the germline V gene are SEHNR and FQNEAQ (reference sequence). Deletions cut 10 bases from V and 0 bases from J, with 7 bases between. The chain's CDR3 is CATLPSGANVLTF. The DNA for the CDR3 is TGTGCCACCCTTCCCTCTGGGGCCAACGTCCTGACTTTC.

The genes are TRBV7-3 and TRBJ1-2; D might be TRBD1 (6 bases). Germline V gene data show CDR1 as SGHTA and CDR2 as FQGTGA. V gave up 2 bases and J gave up 6 bases, with 10 bases separating them. CDR3 length equals 13 residues. DNA for the CDR3: TGTGCCAGCAGCTTATCAGGGGATAATGGCTACACCTTC. As protein: CASSLSGDNGYTF.

The chain has TRBV6-2 or TRBV6-3 and TRBJ2-1; perhaps TRBD2 as D (5 bases). Trimming stripped 4 bases from V and 7 bases from J, with 11 bases between. Per germline, CDR1 MNHEY and CDR2 SVGEGT. CDR3 length: 13 residues. For the CDR3, the DNA is TGTGCCAGCAGTTCCCTAGCTTATAATGAGCAGTTCTTC. This encodes CASSSLAYNEQFF.

This chain links TRBV2 with TRBJ2-7; 7 positions agree with TRBD1. The CDR3 runs 13 residues. Losses at the gene ends were 7 bases for V and 3 bases for J; bases not matched to a gene: 6. Germline values: CDR1 SNHLY, CDR2 FYNNEI. For the CDR3, the DNA is TGTGCCAGCAAGACAGGGCAGGACTACGAGCAGTACTTC. Translated: CASKTGQDYEQYF.

V gene TRBV30 combines with J gene TRBJ2-3; D perhaps matches TRBD1 (7 bases). Trimming removed 1 base at V and 8 bases at J, with 16 bases between. CDR3 length: 14 amino acids. Germline CDR1 reads GTSNPN; CDR2 reads SVGIG (reference sequence). The DNA of the CDR3 is TGTGCCTGGAGTGAGGGGGCGGGGAAAGGTACGCAGTATTTT. As protein: CAWSEGAGKGTQYF.

This clone was detected a few times. The rearrangement uses TRBV5-1 and TRBJ2-2; TRBD2 might be the D (6 bases). The CDR3 runs to 16 residues. Trimming pared 4 bases from V and 7 bases from J, leaving 20 bases between. Germline CDR1 SGHRS, CDR2 YFSETQ. CDR3 coding DNA: TGCGCCAGCAGCCCGGGGAGACTAGGGCGCGACGGGGAGCTGTTTTTT. Amino acid sequence: CASSPGRLGRDGELFF.

The rearrangement links TRBV27 to TRBJ2-7; 7 positions match TRBD2. CDR3 size: 15 residues. V was clipped by 2 bases and J by 2 bases; unmatched bases: 6. Germline loops: CDR1 MNHEY, CDR2 SMNVEV (reference sequence). The CDR3 sequence: CASSLAGEPPYEQYF. The CDR3 nucleotides read TGTGCCAGCAGTTTAGCGGGAGAACCCCCCTACGAGCAGTACTTC.

V usage is TRBV5-1 and J usage is TRBJ1-2; 11 nucleotides align to TRBD1. Looked up from germline, CDR1 is SGHRS and CDR2 is YFSETQ. V trimming: 3 bases; J trimming: 5 bases; junction bases outside the gene matches: 6. This CDR3 spans 15 amino acids. The CDR3 region is CASSWGQGESYGYTF. The CDR3 DNA is TGCGCCAGCAGCTGGGGACAGGGGGAAAGTTATGGCTACACCTTC.

This rearrangement joins TRBV12-3 or TRBV12-4 to TRBJ2-3; TRBD1 agrees at 7 bases. V dropped 5 bases and J dropped 15; count of bases not matched to a gene: 11. The CDR3 has 12 residues. The CDR3 DNA follows: TGTGCCAGCAGTACTCCGGGACAGCGCGTTTATTTT. It encodes CASSTPGQRVYF.

This chain joins TRBV19 and TRBJ2-1; the match to TRBD2 covers 9 bases. The CDR3 has 16 residues. The V gene end was trimmed by 3 bases and the J gene end by 3 bases; junction bases not matched to a gene: 6. CDR1 is LNHDA and CDR2 is SQIVND in the germline V gene (reference sequence). DNA for the CDR3: TGTGCCAGTAGTATCCGCACTAGCGGGCGCTACAATGAGCAGTTCTTC. Translated, it gives CASSIRTSGRYNEQFF.

The rearrangement joins TRBV9 to TRBJ1-5; D gene uncertain. With 0 bases removed from V and 6 bases from J, the gap between germline ends came to 7 bases. The CDR3 sequence is 13 residues long. The germline CDR1 and CDR2 sequences are SGDLS and YYNGEE. CDR3 amino acids: CASSVEEGQPQHF. The CDR3 bases are TGTGCCAGCAGCGTAGAGGAGGGTCAGCCCCAGCATTTT.

The CDR3 here is CASSASGGARETQYF. Here the CDR3 DNA reads TGCGCCAGCAGCGCTAGCGGGGGGGCACGGGAGACCCAGTACTTC. This chain links TRBV5-1 with TRBJ2-5; 12 bases are a match to TRBD2. V lost 4 bases to trimming and J lost 5 bases; unmatched junction nucleotides: 6. From germline, CDR1 is SGHRS and CDR2 YFSETQ. CDR3 length equals 15 residues.

This clone was observed once. The chain has TRBV7-2 and TRBJ2-7, with D tentatively TRBD1 (5 bases). The CDR3 length is 14 residues. V was pared by 0 bases and J by 3 bases, with 9 bases between. Germline loops: CDR1 SGHTA, CDR2 FQGNSA. CDR3 nucleotides: TGTGCCAGCAGCTTAGCAAGCCAGGGCTACGAGCAGTACTTC. It translates to CASSLASQGYEQYF.

The chain is built from TRBV4-3 and TRBJ1-2; D may be TRBD1 (5 bases). Looked up from germline, CDR1 is LGHNA and CDR2 is YSLEER. This CDR3 contains 17 residues. Deletions cut 0 bases from V and 6 bases from J, with 20 bases between. CDR3 DNA: TGCGCCAGCAGCCAAGATCTTTGGGAAGGGGTTGAGGATGGCTACACCTTC. Translation: CASSQDLWEGVEDGYTF.

Only one count was recorded for this clone. J is TRBJ2-7 and V is TRBV29-1; 7 bases line up with TRBD1. The CDR3 consists of 14 residues. Germline lookup yields CDR1 SQVTM and CDR2 ANQGSEA. V trimming: 6 bases; J trimming: 0 bases; junction bases outside the gene matches: 8. The CDR3 loop is CSVIRDRSSYEQYF. The CDR3 DNA is TGCAGCGTAATCCGGGACAGAAGCTCCTACGAGCAGTACTTC.

The chain is built from TRBV5-7 and TRBJ2-3, with D possibly being TRBD2 (5 bases). TRBV5-7 falls under the ORF class, with uncertain function. V lost 4 bases and J 1 base, leaving 13 bases between the germline ends. This CDR3 contains 15 residues. CDR3 sequence reads: CASSPRDSGTDTQYF. Here the CDR3 DNA reads TGTGCCAGCAGCCCTCGTGATAGCGGCACAGATACGCAGTATTTT.